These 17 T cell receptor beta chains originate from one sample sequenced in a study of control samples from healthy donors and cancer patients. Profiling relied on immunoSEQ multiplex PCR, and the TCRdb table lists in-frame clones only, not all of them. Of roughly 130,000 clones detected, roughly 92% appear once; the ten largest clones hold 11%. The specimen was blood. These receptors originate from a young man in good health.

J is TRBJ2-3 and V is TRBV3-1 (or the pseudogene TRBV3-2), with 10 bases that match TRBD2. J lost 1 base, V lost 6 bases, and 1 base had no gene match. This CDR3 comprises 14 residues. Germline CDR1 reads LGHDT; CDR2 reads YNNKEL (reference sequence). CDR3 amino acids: CASRAGGGTDTQYF. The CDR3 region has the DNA TGTGCCAGCAGAGCGGGAGGGGGCACAGATACGCAGTATTTT.

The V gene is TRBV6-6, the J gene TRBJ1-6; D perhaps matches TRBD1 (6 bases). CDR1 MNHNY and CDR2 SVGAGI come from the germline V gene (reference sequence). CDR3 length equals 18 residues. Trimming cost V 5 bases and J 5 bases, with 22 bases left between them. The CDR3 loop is CASSLGAGGWVDNSPLHF. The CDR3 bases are TGTGCCAGCAGTCTGGGAGCGGGGGGCTGGGTCGATAATTCACCCCTCCACTTT.

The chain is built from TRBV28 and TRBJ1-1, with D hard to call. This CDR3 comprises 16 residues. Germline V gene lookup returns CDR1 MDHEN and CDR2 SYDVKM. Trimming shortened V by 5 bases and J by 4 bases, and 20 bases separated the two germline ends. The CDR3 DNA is TGTGCCAGCAGTCCCACGACTCGTTGGTCAATCACTGAAGCTTTCTTT. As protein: CASSPTTRWSITEAFF.

The CDR3 loop reads CASSYEGTSSYEQYF. The CDR3 region has the DNA TGTGCCAGCAGTTACGAAGGCACGAGCTCCTACGAGCAGTACTTC. The chain recombines TRBV6-2 or TRBV6-3 with TRBJ2-7; no clear D. Germline values: CDR1 MNHEY, CDR2 SVGEGT. Between the trimmed V and J ends, which lost 2 bases and 0 bases, there was a span of 11 bases. There are 15 residues in the CDR3.

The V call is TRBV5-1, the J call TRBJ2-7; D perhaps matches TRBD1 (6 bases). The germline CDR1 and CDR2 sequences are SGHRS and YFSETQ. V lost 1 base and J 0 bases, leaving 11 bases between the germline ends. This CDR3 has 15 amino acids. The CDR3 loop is CASSLIGQSSYEQYF. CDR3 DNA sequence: TGCGCCAGCAGCTTGATCGGACAGAGCTCCTACGAGCAGTACTTC.

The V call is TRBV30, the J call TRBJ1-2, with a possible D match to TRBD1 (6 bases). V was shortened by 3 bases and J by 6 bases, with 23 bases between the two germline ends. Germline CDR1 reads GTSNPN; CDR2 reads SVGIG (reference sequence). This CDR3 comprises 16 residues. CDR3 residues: CAWRPPNTGHRHGYTF. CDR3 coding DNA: TGTGCCTGGAGGCCACCAAATACGGGACACCGGCATGGCTACACCTTC.

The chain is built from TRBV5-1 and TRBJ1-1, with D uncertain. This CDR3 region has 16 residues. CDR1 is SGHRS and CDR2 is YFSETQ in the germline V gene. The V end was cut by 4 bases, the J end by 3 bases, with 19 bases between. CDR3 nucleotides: TGCGCCAGCAGCCGCGACCTTGCAAAAAGGGACACTGAAGCTTTCTTT. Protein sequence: CASSRDLAKRDTEAFF.

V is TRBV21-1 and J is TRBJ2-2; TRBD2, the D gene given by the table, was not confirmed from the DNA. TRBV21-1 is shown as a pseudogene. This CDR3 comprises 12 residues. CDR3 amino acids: CAIDRGTGELFF. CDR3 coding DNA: TGTGCCATCGATCGCGGAACCGGGGAGCTGTTTTTT.

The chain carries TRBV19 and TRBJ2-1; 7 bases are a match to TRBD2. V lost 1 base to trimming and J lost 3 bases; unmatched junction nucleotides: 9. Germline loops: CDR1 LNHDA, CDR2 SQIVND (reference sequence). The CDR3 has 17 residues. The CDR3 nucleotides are TGTGCCAGTAGTATAGTAACCCATAGCGGGTTCTACAATGAGCAGTTCTTC. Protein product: CASSIVTHSGFYNEQFF.

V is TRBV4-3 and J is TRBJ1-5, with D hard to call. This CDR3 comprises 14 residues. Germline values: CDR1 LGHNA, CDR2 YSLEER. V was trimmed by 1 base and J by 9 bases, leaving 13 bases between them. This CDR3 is CASSQGLELGPQHF. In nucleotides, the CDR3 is TGCGCCAGCAGCCAAGGCCTAGAGCTTGGGCCCCAGCATTTT.

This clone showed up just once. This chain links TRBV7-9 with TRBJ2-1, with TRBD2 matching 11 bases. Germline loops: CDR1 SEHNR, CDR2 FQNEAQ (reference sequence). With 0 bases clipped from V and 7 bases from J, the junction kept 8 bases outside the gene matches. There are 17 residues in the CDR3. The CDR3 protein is CASSLAPGLAATNEQFF. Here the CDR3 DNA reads TGTGCCAGCAGCTTAGCGCCGGGACTAGCGGCAACTAATGAGCAGTTCTTC.

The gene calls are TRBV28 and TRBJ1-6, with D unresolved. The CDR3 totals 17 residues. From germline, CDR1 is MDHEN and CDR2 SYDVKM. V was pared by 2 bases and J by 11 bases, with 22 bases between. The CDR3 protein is CASSLMSQATLLAPLHF. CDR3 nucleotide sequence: TGTGCCAGCAGTTTAATGTCTCAGGCCACCTTACTAGCACCCCTCCACTTT.

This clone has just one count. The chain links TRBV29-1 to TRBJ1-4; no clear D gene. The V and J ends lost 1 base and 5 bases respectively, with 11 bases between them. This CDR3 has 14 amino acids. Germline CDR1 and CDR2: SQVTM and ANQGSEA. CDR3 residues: CSVEVGRNNEKLFF. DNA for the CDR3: TGCAGCGTTGAAGTTGGGCGTAACAATGAAAAACTGTTTTTT.

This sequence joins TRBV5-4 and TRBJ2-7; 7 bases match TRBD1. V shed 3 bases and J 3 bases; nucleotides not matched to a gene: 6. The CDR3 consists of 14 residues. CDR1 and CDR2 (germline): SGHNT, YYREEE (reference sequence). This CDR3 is CASSSGTANYEQYF. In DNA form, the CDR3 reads TGTGCCAGCAGCTCGGGGACAGCGAACTACGAGCAGTACTTC.

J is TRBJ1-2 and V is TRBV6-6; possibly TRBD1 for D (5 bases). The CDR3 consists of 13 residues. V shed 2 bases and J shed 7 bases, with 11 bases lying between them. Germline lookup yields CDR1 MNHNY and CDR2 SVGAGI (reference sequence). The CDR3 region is CASSYGGVGGYTF. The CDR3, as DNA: TGTGCCAGCAGTTACGGGGGGGTGGGTGGCTACACCTTC.

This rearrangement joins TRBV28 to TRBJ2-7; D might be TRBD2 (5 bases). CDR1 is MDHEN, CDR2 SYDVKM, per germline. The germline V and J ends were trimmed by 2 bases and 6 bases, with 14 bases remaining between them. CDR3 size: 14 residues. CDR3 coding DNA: TGTGCCAGCAGTTTAATGCGGGTGAACAGCGAGCAGTACTTC. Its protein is CASSLMRVNSEQYF.

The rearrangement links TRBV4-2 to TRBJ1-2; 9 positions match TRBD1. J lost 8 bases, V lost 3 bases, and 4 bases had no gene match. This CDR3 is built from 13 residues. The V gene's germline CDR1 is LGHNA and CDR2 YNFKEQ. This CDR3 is CASSHWTGEGYTF. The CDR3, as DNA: TGTGCCAGCAGCCATTGGACAGGGGAAGGCTACACCTTC.